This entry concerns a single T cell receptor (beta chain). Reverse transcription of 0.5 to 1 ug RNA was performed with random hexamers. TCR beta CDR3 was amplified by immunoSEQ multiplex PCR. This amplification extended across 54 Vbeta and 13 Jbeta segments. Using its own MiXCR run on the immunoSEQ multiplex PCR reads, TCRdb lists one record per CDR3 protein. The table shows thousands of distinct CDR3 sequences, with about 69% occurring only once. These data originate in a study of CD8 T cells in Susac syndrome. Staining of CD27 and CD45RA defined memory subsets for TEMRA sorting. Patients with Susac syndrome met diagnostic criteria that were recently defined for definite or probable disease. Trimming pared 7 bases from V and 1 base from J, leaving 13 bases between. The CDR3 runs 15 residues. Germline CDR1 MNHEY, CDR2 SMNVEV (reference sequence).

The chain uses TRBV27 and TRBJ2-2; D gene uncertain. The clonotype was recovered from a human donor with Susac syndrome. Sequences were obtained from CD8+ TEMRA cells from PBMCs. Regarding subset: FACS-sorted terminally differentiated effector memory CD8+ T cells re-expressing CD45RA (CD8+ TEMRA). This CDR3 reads CASNPGVLNTGELFF. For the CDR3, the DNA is TGTGCCAGCAACCCTGGGGTTTTGAACACCGGGGAGCTGTTTTTT.